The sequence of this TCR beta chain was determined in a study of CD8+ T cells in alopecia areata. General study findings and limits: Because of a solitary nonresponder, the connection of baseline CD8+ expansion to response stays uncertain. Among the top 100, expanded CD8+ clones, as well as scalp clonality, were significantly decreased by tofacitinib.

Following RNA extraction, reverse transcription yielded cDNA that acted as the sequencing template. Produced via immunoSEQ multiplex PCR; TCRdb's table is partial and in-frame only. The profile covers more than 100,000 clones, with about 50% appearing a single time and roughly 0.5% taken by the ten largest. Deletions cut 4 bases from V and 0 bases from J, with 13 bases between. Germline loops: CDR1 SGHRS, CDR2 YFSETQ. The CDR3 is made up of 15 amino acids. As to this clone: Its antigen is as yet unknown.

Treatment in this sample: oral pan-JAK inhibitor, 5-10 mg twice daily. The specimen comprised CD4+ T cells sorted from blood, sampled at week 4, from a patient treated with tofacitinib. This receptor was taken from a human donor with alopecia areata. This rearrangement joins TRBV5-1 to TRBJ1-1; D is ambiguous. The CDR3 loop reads CASSLKDNMNTEAFF. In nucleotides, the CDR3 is TGCGCCAGCAGCCTGAAAGACAACATGAACACTGAAGCTTTCTTT. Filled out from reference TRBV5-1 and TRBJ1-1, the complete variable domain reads KAGVTQTPRYLIKTRGQQVTLSCSPISGHRSVSWYQQTPGQGLQFLFEYFSETQRNKGNFPGRFSGRQFSNSRSEMNVSTLELGDSALYLCASSLKDNMNTEAFFGQGTRLTVV.